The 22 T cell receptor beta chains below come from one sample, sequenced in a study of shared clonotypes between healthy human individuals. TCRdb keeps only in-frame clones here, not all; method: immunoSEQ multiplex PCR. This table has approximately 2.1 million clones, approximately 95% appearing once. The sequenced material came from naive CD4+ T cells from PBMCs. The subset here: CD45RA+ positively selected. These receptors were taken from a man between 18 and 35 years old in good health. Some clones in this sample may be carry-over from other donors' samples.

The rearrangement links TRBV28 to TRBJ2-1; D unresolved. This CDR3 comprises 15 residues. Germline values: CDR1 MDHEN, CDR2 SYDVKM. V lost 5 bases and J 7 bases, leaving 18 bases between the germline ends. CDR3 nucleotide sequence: TGTGCCAGCAGTCCCTCCCCTGGCGGAGAGAATGAGCAGTTCTTC. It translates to CASSPSPGGENEQFF. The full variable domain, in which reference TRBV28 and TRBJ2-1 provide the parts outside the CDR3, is DVKVTQSSRYLVKRTGEKVFLECVQDMDHENMFWYRQDPGLGLRLIYFSYDVKMKEKGDIPEGYSVSREKKERFSLILESASTNQTSMYLCASSPSPGGENEQFFGPGTRLTVL.

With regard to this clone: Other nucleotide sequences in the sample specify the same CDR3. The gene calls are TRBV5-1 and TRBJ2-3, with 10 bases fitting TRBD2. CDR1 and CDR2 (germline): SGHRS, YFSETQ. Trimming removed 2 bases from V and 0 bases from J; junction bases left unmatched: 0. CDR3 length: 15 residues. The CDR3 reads CASSLLAGSTDTQYF. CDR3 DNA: TGCGCCAGCAGCTTACTAGCGGGAAGCACAGATACGCAGTATTTT.

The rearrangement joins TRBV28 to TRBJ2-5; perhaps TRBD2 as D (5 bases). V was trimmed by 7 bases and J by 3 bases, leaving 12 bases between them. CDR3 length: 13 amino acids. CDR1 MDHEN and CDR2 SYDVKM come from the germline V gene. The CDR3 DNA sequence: TGTGCCAGCACGGCGGGTCCTGAAGAGACCCAGTACTTC. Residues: CASTAGPEETQYF.

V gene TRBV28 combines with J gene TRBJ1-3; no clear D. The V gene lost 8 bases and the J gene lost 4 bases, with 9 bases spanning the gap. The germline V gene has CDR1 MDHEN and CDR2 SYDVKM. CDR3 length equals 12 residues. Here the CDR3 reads CASADDGNTIYF. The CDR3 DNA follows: TGTGCCAGCGCCGACGACGGAAACACCATATATTTT.

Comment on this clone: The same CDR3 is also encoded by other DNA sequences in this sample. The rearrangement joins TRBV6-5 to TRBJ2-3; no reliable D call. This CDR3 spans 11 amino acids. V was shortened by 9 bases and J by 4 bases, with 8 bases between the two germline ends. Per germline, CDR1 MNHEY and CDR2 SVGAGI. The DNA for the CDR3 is TGTGCCAGTCGAGGTGCAGATACGCAGTATTTT. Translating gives CASRGADTQYF.

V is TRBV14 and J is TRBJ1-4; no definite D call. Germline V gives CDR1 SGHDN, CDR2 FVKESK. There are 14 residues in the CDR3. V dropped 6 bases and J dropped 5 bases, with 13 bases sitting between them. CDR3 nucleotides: TGTGCCAGCAGTTCCCTGGGAGGGAATGAAAAACTGTTTTTT. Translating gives CASSSLGGNEKLFF.

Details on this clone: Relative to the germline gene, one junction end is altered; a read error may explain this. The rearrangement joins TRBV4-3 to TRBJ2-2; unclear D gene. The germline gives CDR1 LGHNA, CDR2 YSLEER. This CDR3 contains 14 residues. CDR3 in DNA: TGCGCCAGCAGCCAAGTCCCGAACCCCGGGGAGCTGTTTTTT. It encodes CASSQVPNPGELFF.

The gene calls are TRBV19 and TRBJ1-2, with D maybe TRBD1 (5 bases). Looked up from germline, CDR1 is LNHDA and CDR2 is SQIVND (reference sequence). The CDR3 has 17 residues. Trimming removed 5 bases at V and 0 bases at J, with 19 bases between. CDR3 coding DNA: TGTGCCAGTAGTGTTACTCGGACACCCACTTCTAACTATGGCTACACCTTC. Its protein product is CASSVTRTPTSNYGYTF.

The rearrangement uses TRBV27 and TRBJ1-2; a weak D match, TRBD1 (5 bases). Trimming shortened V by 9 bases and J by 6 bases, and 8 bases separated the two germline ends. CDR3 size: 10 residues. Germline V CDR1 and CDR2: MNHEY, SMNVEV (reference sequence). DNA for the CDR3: TGTGCCAGTATGACAGATGGCTACACCTTC. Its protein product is CASMTDGYTF.

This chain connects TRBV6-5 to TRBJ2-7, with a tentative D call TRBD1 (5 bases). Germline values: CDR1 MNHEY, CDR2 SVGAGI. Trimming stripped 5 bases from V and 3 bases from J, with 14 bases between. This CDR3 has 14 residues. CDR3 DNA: TGTGCCAGCAGTACCCCGAGGCAGGGCTACGAGCAGTACTTC. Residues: CASSTPRQGYEQYF.

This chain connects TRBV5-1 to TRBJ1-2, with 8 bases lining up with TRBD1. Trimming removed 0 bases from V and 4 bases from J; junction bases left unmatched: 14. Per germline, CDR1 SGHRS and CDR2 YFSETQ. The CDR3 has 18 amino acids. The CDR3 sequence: CASSLGGRGPSTFYGYTF. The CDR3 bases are TGCGCCAGCAGCTTGGGGGGCAGGGGGCCCTCCACTTTCTATGGCTACACCTTC.

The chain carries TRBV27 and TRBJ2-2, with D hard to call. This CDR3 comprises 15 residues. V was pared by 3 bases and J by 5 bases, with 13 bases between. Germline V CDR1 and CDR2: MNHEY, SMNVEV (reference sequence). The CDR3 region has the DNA TGTGCCAGCAGTTTTTCCCCACTCGGGACCGGGGAGCTGTTTTTT. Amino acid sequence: CASSFSPLGTGELFF.

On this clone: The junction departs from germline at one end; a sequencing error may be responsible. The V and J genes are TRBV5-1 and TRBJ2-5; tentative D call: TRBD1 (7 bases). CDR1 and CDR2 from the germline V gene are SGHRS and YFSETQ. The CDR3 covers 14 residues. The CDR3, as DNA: TGCGCCAGCGGCTTGGAGGGGGCGTTAGAGACCCAGTACTTC. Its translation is CASGLEGALETQYF.

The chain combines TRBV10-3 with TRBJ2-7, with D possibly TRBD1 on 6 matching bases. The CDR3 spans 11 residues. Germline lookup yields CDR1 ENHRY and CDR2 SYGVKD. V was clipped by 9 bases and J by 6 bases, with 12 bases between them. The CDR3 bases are TGTGCCATAAGGACAGTAACCGAGCAGTACTTC. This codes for CAIRTVTEQYF.

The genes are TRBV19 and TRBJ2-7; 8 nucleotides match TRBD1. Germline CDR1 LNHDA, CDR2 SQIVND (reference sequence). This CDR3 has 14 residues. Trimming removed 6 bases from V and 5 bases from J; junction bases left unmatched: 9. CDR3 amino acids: CASRPGQGANEQYF. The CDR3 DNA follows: TGTGCCAGTAGGCCGGGGCAGGGGGCGAACGAGCAGTACTTC.

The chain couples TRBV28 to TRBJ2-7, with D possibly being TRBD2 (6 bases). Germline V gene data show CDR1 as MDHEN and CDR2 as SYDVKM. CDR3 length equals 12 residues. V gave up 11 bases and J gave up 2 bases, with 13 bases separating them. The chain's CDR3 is CASGGPPYEQYF. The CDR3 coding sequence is TGTGCCTCCGGAGGGCCACCCTACGAGCAGTACTTC. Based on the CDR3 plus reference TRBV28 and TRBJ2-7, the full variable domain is DVKVTQSSRYLVKRTGEKVFLECVQDMDHENMFWYRQDPGLGLRLIYFSYDVKMKEKGDIPEGYSVSREKKERFSLILESASTNQTSMYLCASGGPPYEQYFGPGTRLTVT.

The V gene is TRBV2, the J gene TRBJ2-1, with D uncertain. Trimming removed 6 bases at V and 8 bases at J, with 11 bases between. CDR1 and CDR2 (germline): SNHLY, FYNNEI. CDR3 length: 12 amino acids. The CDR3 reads CASRQLRYEQFF. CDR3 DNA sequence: TGTGCCAGCAGGCAGTTAAGGTATGAGCAGTTCTTC.

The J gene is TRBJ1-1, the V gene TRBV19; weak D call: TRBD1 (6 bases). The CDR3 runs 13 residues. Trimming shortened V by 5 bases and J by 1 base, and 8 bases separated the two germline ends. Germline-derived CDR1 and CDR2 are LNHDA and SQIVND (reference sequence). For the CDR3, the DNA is TGTGCCAGTAGTCAGGGGTGGAACACTGAAGCTTTCTTT. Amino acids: CASSQGWNTEAFF. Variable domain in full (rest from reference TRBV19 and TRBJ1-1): DGGITQSPKYLFRKEGQNVTLSCEQNLNHDAMYWYRQDPGQGLRLIYYSQIVNDFQKGDIAEGYSVSREKKESFPLTVTSAQKNPTAFYLCASSQGWNTEAFFGQGTRLTVV.

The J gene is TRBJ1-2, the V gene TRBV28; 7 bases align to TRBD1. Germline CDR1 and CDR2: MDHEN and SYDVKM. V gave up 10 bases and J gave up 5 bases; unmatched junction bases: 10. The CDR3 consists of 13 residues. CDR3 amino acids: CATTGPGGYGYTF. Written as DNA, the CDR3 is TGTGCCACCACCGGCCCAGGGGGATATGGCTACACCTTC.

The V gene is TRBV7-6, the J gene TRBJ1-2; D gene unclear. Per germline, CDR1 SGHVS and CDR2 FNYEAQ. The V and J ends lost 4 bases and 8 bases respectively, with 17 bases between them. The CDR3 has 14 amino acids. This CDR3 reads CASSYILDPSGYTF. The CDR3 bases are TGTGCCAGCAGCTATATACTAGATCCCAGCGGCTACACCTTC. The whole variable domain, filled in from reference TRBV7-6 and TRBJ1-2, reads GAGVSQSPRYKVTKRGQDVALRCDPISGHVSLYWYRQALGQGPEFLTYFNYEAQQDKSGLPNDRFSAERPEGSISTLTIQRTEQRDSAMYRCASSYILDPSGYTFGSGTRLTVV.

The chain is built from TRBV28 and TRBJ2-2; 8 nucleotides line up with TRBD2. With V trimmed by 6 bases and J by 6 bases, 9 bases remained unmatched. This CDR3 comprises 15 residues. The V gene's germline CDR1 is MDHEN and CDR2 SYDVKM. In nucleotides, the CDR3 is TGTGCCAGCAGCTCCCCGGGAGGGCGAGCCGGGGAGCTGTTTTTT. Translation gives CASSSPGGRAGELFF.

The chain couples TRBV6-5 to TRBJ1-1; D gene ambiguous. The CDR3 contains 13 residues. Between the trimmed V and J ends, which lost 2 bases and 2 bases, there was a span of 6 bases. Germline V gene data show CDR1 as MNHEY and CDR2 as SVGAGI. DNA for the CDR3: TGTGCCAGCAGTTACATGGTAAACACTGAAGCTTTCTTT. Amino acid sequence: CASSYMVNTEAFF.